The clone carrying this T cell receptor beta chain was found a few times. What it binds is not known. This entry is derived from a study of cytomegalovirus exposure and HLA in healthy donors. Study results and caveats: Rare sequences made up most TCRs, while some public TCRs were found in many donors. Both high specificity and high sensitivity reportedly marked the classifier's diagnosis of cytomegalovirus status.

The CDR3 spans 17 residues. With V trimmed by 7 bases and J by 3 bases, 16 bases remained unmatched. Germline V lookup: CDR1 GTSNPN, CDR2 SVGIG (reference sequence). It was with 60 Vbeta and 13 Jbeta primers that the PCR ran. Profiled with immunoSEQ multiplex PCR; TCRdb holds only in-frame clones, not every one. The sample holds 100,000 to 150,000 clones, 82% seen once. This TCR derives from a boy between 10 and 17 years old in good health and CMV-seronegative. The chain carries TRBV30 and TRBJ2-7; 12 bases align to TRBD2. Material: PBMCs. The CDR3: CAFVTGTSGPELYEQYF. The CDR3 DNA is TGTGCCTTCGTAACCGGGACTAGCGGGCCCGAGCTCTACGAGCAGTACTTC.